This T cell receptor (beta chain) was retrieved from a study of cytomegalovirus exposure and HLA in healthy donors. Study observations and caveats: Reportedly, diagnosis of cytomegalovirus status by the classifier showed high specificity and sensitivity.

As for this clone: Antigen unknown.

It was with 60 Vbeta and 13 Jbeta primers that the PCR ran. TCRdb keeps only in-frame clones here, not all; method: immunoSEQ multiplex PCR. The profile shows about 180,000 clones, 79% of them singletons. The CDR3 has 13 amino acids. Between the trimmed V and J ends, which lost 7 bases and 4 bases, there was a span of 14 bases. Germline CDR1 MNHEY, CDR2 SMNVEV (reference sequence). The sample taken for sequencing was PBMCs. The chain recombines TRBV27 with TRBJ2-7; perhaps TRBD2 as D (7 bases). The receptor was isolated from a woman in her forties in good health and CMV-seronegative. This CDR3 is CASTRGALYEQYF. The CDR3 nucleotides are TGTGCCAGCACTCGGGGGGCGTTGTACGAGCAGTACTTC.